This TCR beta chain derives from a study of CD4 T cells in relation to SARS-CoV-2 and coronaviruses. Background on the study: PBMCs were cultured with antigen for roughly nine days before TCR beta sequencing.

Deletions cut 3 bases from V and 7 bases from J, with 19 bases between. CDR3 length: 15 residues. Germline loops: CDR1 SGDLS, CDR2 YYNGEE. CD4+ T cells from unexposed donors were obtained before the COVID-19 pandemic (2011-2018). After ten to eleven days of culture, CD4+ T cells were isolated. TCRdb's table, derived via immunoSEQ multiplex PCR, lists solely in-frame clones and lacks some. Found here are 15,000 to 20,000 clones, 74% of them singletons; the top ten hold under 25%. Concerning this clone itself: The antigen remains undetermined.

V and J are TRBV9 and TRBJ1-2, with D perhaps TRBD1 (6 bases). This sequence was found in a human donor in good health. Sample: CD4+ T cells from PBMCs, cultured in vitro. The CDR3 sequence is CASSERDTGLIGYTF. The CDR3 DNA is TGTGCCAGCAGCGAGCGGGACACTGGCTTGATTGGCTACACCTTC.